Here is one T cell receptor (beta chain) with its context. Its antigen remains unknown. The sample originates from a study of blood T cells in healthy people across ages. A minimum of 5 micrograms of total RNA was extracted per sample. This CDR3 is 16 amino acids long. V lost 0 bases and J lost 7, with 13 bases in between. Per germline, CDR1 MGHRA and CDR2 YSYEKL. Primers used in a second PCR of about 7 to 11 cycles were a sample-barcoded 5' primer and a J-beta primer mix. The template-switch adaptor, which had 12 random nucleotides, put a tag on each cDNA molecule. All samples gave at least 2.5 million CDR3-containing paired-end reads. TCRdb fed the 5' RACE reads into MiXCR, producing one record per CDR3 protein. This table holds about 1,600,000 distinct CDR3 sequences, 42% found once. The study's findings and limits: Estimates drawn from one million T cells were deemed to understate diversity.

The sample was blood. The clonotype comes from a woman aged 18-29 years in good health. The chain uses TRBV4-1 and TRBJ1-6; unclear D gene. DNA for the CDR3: TGCGCCAGCAGCCAAGAACCCCGGGGAACAAATTCACCCCTCCACTTT. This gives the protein CASSQEPRGTNSPLHF.